This note documents a single TCR beta chain sequence. CDR3 length: 13 amino acids. The germline V gene has CDR1 LGHNT and CDR2 FRNRAP. With 8 bases removed from V and 1 base from J, the gap between germline ends came to 12 bases. The sample comes from a study of T cell changes during pregnancy in multiple sclerosis. Produced via immunoSEQ multiplex PCR; TCRdb's table is partial and in-frame only. In the table there are around 63,000 clones, 91% of which are singletons. The TCR comes from a female donor in good health, enrolled as a control in a pregnancy study. V usage is TRBV12-5 and J usage is TRBJ2-7, with a possible D match to TRBD2 (5 bases). The starting material was peripheral blood, obtained after pregnancy. The chain's CDR3 is CASTGRGSYEQYF. The CDR3 DNA reads TGTGCTAGTACGGGTCGGGGTTCCTACGAGCAGTACTTC. Full variable domain (rest looked up from reference TRBV12-5 and TRBJ2-7): DARVTQTPRHKVTEMGQEVTMRCQPILGHNTVFWYRQTMMQGLELLAYFRNRAPLDDSGMPKDRFSAEMPDATLATLKIQPSEPRDSAVYFCASTGRGSYEQYFGPGTRLTVT.